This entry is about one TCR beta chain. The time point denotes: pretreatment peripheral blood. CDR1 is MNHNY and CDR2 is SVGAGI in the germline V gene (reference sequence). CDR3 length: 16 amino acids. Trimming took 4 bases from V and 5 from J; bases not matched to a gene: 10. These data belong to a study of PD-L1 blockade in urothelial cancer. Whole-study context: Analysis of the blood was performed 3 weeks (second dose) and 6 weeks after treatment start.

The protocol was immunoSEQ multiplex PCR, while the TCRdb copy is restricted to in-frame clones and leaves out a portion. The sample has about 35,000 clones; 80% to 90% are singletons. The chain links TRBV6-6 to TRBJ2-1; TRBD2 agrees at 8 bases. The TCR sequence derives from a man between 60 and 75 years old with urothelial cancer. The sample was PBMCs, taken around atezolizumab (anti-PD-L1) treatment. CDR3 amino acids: CASSSLGTGGNNEQFF. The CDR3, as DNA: TGTGCCAGCAGTTCCCTCGGGACGGGGGGGAACAATGAGCAGTTCTTC.